Only a few counts were recorded for the clone carrying this T cell receptor beta chain. Per the authors' pipeline: Amplification from reference gene primers served as the basis for estimated nucleated cell counts. The protocol was immunoSEQ multiplex PCR, while the TCRdb copy is restricted to in-frame clones and leaves out a portion. The D gene and trimming were derived from the DNA, and the V and J assignments and clone size from that table. Here the sample spans about 110,000 clones, about 90% being singletons. This CDR3 has 15 residues. V was pared by 0 bases and J by 3 bases, with 3 bases of the junction left unmatched. Germline-derived CDR1 and CDR2 are SGHNT and YYREEE (reference sequence). The data are from a study of blood T cell repertoires in COVID-19. Study-wide background: Samples came from the United States, Italy and Spain, spanning acute and convalescent COVID-19. Sample material is recorded as cDNA or gDNA derived from T cells, B-cell-depleted T cells, or PBMCs.

The source material was peripheral blood. V gene TRBV5-4 combines with J gene TRBJ2-7; 10 bases align to TRBD2. The source of this sequence is a woman between 25 and 40 years old with acute or convalescent COVID-19. The CDR3 DNA reads TGTGCCAGCAGCTTGGGGGGACTAGCGCTCTACGAGCAGTACTTC. Translation: CASSLGGLALYEQYF.